This note documents a single T cell receptor (beta chain) sequence. No antigen is known for it. Germline V gives CDR1 LNHDA, CDR2 SQIVND (reference sequence). V lost 3 bases and J lost 5, with 7 bases in between. The CDR3 covers 12 residues. The record originates from a study of beta chain features in type 1 diabetes. General study findings and limits: Shortening that was moderate but significant affected the TCRB CDR3s of Type 1 diabetes patients in all four CD4+ subsets.

Expressed TCRB transcripts were sequenced after all isolated RNA was converted to cDNA. Naive, central memory and regulatory T cell samples yielded about 4 million reads on average. TCRdb keeps only in-frame clones here, not all; method: immunoSEQ multiplex PCR. The sample holds 600,000 to 750,000 clones, around 12% seen once. The rearrangement uses TRBV19 and TRBJ1-2; D gene ambiguous. The TCR originated in a man aged 25-40 years with type 1 diabetes. The sequenced sample was naive CD4+ T cells from blood. The CDR3 protein is CASSITEYGYTF. The CDR3 coding sequence is TGTGCCAGTAGTATTACAGAGTATGGCTACACCTTC. Complete variable domain (other parts from reference TRBV19 and TRBJ1-2): DGGITQSPKYLFRKEGQNVTLSCEQNLNHDAMYWYRQDPGQGLRLIYYSQIVNDFQKGDIAEGYSVSREKKESFPLTVTSAQKNPTAFYLCASSITEYGYTFGSGTRLTVV.